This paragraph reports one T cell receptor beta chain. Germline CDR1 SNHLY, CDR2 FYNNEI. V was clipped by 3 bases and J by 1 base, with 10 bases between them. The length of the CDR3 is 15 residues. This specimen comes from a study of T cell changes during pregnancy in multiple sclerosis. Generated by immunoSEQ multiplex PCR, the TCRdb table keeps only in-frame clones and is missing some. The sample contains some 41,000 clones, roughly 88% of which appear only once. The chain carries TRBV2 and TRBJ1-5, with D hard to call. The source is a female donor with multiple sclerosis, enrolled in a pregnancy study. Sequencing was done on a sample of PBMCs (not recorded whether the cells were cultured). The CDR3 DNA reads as TGTGCCAGCAGTGAGCAGGTGTGGAGCAATCAGCCCCAGCATTTT. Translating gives CASSEQVWSNQPQHF. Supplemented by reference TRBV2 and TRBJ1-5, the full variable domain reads EPEVTQTPSHQVTQMGQEVILRCVPISNHLYFYWYRQILGQKVEFLVSFYNNEISEKSEIFDDQFSVERPDGSNFTLKIRSTKLEDSAMYFCASSEQVWSNQPQHFGDGTRLSIL.